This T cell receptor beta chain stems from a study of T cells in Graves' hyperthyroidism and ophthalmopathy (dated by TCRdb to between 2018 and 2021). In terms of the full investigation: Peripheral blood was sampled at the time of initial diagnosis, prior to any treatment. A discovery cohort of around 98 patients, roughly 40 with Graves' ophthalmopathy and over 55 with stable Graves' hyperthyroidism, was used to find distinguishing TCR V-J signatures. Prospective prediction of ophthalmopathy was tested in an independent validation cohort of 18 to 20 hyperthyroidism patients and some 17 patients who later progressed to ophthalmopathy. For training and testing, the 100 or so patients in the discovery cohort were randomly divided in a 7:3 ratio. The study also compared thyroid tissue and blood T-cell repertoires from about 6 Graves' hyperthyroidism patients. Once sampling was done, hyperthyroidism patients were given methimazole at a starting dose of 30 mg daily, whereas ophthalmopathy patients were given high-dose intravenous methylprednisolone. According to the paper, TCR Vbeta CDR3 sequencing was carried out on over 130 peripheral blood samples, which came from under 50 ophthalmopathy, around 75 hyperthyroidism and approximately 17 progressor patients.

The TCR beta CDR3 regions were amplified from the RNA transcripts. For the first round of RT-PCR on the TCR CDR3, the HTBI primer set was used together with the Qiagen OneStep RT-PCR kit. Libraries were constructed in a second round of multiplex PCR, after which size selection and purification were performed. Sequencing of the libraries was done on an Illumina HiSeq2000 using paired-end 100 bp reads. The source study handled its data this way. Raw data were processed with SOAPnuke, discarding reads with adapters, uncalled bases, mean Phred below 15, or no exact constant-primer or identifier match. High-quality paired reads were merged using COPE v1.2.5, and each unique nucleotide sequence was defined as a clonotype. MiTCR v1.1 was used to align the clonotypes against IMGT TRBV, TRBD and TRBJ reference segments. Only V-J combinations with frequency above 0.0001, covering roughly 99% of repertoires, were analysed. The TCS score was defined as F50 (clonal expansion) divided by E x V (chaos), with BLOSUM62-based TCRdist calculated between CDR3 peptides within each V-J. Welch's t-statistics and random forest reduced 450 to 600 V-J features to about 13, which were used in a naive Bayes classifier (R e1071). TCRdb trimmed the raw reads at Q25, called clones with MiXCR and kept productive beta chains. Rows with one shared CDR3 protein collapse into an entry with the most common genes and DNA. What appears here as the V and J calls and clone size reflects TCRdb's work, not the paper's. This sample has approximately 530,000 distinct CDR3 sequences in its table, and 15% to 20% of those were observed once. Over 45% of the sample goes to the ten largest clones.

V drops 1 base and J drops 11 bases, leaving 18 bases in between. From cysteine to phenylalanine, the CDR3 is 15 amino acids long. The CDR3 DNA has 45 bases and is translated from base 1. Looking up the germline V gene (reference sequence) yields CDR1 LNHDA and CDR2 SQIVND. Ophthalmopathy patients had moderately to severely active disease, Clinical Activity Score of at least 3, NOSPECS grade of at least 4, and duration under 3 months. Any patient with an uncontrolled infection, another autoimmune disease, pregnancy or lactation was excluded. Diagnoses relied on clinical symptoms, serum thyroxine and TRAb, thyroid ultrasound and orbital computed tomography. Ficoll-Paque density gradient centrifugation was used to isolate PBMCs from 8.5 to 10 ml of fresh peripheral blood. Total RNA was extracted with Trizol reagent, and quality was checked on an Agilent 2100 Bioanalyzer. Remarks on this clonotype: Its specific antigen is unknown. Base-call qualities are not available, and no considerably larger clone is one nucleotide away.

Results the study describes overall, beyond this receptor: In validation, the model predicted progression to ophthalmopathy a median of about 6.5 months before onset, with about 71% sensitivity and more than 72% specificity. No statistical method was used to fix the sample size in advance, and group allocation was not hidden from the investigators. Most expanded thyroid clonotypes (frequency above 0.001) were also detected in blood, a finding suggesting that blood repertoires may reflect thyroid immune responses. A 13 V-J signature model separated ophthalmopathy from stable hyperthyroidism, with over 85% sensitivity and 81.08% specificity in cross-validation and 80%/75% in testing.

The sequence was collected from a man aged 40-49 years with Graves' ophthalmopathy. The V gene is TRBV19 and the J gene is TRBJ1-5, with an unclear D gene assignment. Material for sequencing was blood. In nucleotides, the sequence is TGTGCCAGTAGTATAGCTGTCGTTAGGGAAACGACCCAGCATTTT. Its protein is CASSIAVVRETTQHF. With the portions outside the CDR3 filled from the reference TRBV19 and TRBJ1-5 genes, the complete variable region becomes DGGITQSPKYLFRKEGQNVTLSCEQNLNHDAMYWYRQDPGQGLRLIYYSQIVNDFQKGDIAEGYSVSREKKESFPLTVTSAQKNPTAFYLCASSIAVVRETTQHFGDGTRLSIL.